Here is one TCR beta chain with its context. What it binds is not known. This record comes from a study of blood T cell dynamics during melanoma immunotherapy. Findings and limits, study-wide: Disease-control patients' PBMC repertoires became either more clonal or more diverse at W3. Clones driving repertoire changes may be melanoma-specific or general immune activation.

The time point denotes: week 3, after first cycle of checkpoint inhibitor. Method: immunoSEQ multiplex PCR; TCRdb's copy keeps in-frame clones and lacks some. The table records around 5,000 clones, around 81% of them present only once. The sequenced sample was blood, obtained from a patient treated with checkpoint blockade. This TCR was recovered from a human donor with melanoma.

CDR3 protein: CASSMAGQSSGNTIYF. DNA of the CDR3: TGTGCCAGCTCAATGGCGGGACAGTCCTCTGGAAACACCATATATTTT. The rearrangement links TRBV18 to TRBJ1-3; 7 nucleotides align to TRBD1. The germline V gene has CDR1 KGHSH and CDR2 LQKENI. V gave up 5 bases and J gave up 0 bases; unmatched junction bases: 7. This CDR3 region has 16 residues.